The rows below give T cell receptor beta chains drawn from one sample of a study of T cells in Graves' hyperthyroidism and ophthalmopathy. In TCRdb, the multiplex PCR reads were re-called with MiXCR into one record per CDR3 protein. The sample yields 500,000 to 550,000 distinct CDR3 sequences, just under 20% seen once. The sequenced sample was blood. The source is a man aged 35 to 55 with Graves' ophthalmopathy. Both conserved end residues are part of each CDR3. A D gene is named only where the DNA matches it firmly. Size tells how often a clone was seen (once, few, many) or the class of an expanded clone, and some rows leave it out.

many	NA	TRBV12-3/TRBV12-4	15	TRBJ2-7	TGTGCCAGCATTATGGGAGGGGGAAAGTGGTACGAGCAGTACTTC	CASIMGGGKWYEQYF
many	TRBD2	TRBV20-1	15	TRBJ2-3	TGCAGTGCTCCGTTAGCGGGCCCCGGCACAGATACGCAGTATTTT	CSAPLAGPGTDTQYF
NA	TRBD2	TRBV15	15	TRBJ2-1	TGTGCCACCAGCAGAGATTGGCGACTAGCGGTCGAGCAGTTCTTC	CATSRDWRLAVEQFF
NA	NA	TRBV5-1	15	TRBJ1-1	TGCGCCAGCAGCCCGGGGGGACCCCTGAACACTGAAGCTTTCTTT	CASSPGGPLNTEAFF
few	TRBD2	TRBV30	17	TRBJ2-7	TGTGCCTGGAGTGTACAGACTAGCGGGAGGCACGAGGGAGAGCAGTACTTC	CAWSVQTSGRHEGEQYF
NA	TRBD2	TRBV6-1	15	TRBJ2-3	TGTGCCAGCACCTATAGCGGGGGGGGCACAGATACGCAGTATTTT	CASTYSGGGTDTQYF
NA	NA	TRBV5-1	13	TRBJ1-4	TGCGCCAGCAGCGTCCAGGGTCGCGAAAAACTGTTTTTT	CASSVQGREKLFF
many	NA	TRBV11-2	14	TRBJ1-1	TGTGCCAGCAGCGGGGGGAGGAAGAACACTGAAGCTTTCTTT	CASSGGRKNTEAFF
NA	TRBD1	TRBV9	15	TRBJ2-1	TGTGCCAGCAGCGTGACAGGACAGGGTTACAATGAGCAGTTCTTC	CASSVTGQGYNEQFF
few	TRBD2	TRBV2	21	TRBJ2-1	TGTGCCAGCAGTTCCAAGCCCGGGACTAGCGGGGGGCCGAGCTCCTACAATGAGCAGTTCTTC	CASSSKPGTSGGPSSYNEQFF
NA	NA	TRBV5-5	13	TRBJ2-7	TGTGCCAGCAGTAACGGACCAACCTACGAGCAGTACTTC	CASSNGPTYEQYF
NA	NA	TRBV7-9	16	TRBJ1-4	TGTGCCAGCAGCTTAGCGGGGAACTACCGAAATGAAAAACTGTTTTTT	CASSLAGNYRNEKLFF
NA	TRBD1	TRBV5-1	13	TRBJ2-5	TGCGCCAGCAGCCAGGGACAGCAAGAGACCCAGTACTTC	CASSQGQQETQYF
few	NA	TRBV6-2/TRBV6-3	14	TRBJ2-1	TGTGCCAGCAGTTTTACGGAACAGGGCAATGAGCAGTTCTTC	CASSFTEQGNEQFF
NA	NA	TRBV14	17	TRBJ2-5	TGTGCCAGCAGCCAAGTTCACGGACAGTTGTACCAAGAGACCCAGTACTTC	CASSQVHGQLYQETQYF
NA	TRBD1	TRBV7-9	16	TRBJ2-5	TGCGCCAGCAGCCGGGGACAGGGGGCCCGACAAGAGACCCAGTACTTC	CASSRGQGARQETQYF
NA	NA	TRBV7-3	15	TRBJ2-5	TGTGCCAGCAGCTCTCCGGTGGGGACGTCGGGGACCCAGTACTTC	CASSSPVGTSGTQYF
few	NA	TRBV5-1	16	TRBJ1-1	TGCGCCAGCAGCCCTCGGACACCACCGAGGGACGGCCAGACTTTCTTT	CASSPRTPPRDGQTFF
many	TRBD2	TRBV11-2	15	TRBJ2-5	TGTGCCAGCAGTGTACTAGCGGGGGTACGGGAGACCCAGTACTTC	CASSVLAGVRETQYF
NA	NA	TRBV7-6	15	TRBJ1-4	TGTGCCAGCAGCTTAGCCCCGACAGTTAATGAAAAACTGTTTTTT	CASSLAPTVNEKLFF
NA	TRBD2	TRBV5-6	18	TRBJ2-2	TGTGCCAGCAGCTTGGAGGCTAGCGGGGGGACGAACACCGGGGAGCTGTTTTTT	CASSLEASGGTNTGELFF
many	NA	TRBV28	15	TRBJ1-6	TGTGCCAGCAGTCCGGGGATAGGGTGGGGATCACCCCTCCACTTT	CASSPGIGWGSPLHF
few	TRBD1	TRBV7-9	16	TRBJ1-2	TGTGCCAGCAGCTCCTCGTCCGGACAGGGGTACTATGGCTACACCTTC	CASSSSSGQGYYGYTF
NA	NA	TRBV28	15	TRBJ1-4	TGTGCCAGCAGTTTTATTGGGGGGACTAATGAAAAACTGTTTTTT	CASSFIGGTNEKLFF
NA	TRBD2	TRBV5-1	14	TRBJ2-1	TGCGCCAGCTCCTCACTAGCGGGAGACAATGAGCAGTTCTTC	CASSSLAGDNEQFF
few	NA	TRBV4-2	18	TRBJ2-1	TGTGCCAGCAGCCAAGCCCTTCTGAGGCGGACCTCCTACAATGAGCAGTTCTTC	CASSQALLRRTSYNEQFF